The 16 T cell receptor beta chains listed next were all sequenced from one sample in a study of vaccination effects on CD4 cells after COVID-19. Under the ViraFEST assay, PBMC were stimulated with viral peptide pools so that antigen-specific CD4+ T cells expanded. Sequencing was performed afterwards. Scientists isolated CD4+ T cells after a roughly 10-day culture period ended. Two doses of either BNT162b2 or mRNA-1273 were given to each participant. Their antigen targets remain unknown. Clones were sequenced by immunoSEQ multiplex PCR, and TCRdb holds only the in-frame ones, with some missing. Of some 68,000 clones listed, around 80% are singletons. This material consisted of CD4+ T cells from PBMCs cultured with HCoV-229E spike peptides, taken after COVID-19 vaccination. The receptors derive from a human donor who received a COVID-19 vaccine.

The genes are TRBV19 and TRBJ2-5; no clear D. Germline CDR1 LNHDA, CDR2 SQIVND (reference sequence). The CDR3 contains 14 residues. V lost 5 bases to trimming and J lost 2 bases, with 12 bases between them. DNA for the CDR3: TGTGCCAGTAGTGCTGACTGGGAACAAGAGACCCAGTACTTC. This gives the protein CASSADWEQETQYF.

This chain connects TRBV3-1 (or the pseudogene TRBV3-2) to TRBJ1-1; tentative D call: TRBD1 (6 bases). Germline V gene lookup returns CDR1 LGHDT and CDR2 YNNKEL (reference sequence). This CDR3 has 14 residues. V was clipped by 3 bases and J by 6 bases, with 14 bases between them. Here the CDR3 DNA reads TGTGCCAGCAGCCACAGGGGAGGCTCACCTGAAGCTTTCTTT. Its translation is CASSHRGGSPEAFF.

CDR3: CASSQEATAGELFF. The CDR3 region has the DNA TGTGCCAGCAGCCAGGAGGCAACGGCCGGGGAGCTGTTTTTT. The chain employs TRBV3-1 (or the pseudogene TRBV3-2) and TRBJ2-2; tentative D call: TRBD2 (5 bases). The CDR3 is 14 amino acids. Trimming pared 3 bases from V and 6 bases from J, leaving 11 bases between. CDR1 and CDR2 (germline): LGHDT, YNNKEL (reference sequence).

The rearrangement uses TRBV30 and TRBJ1-4; tentatively, D is TRBD1 (6 bases). CDR1 is GTSNPN, CDR2 SVGIG, per germline (reference sequence). Between the trimmed V and J ends, which lost 0 bases and 5 bases, there was a span of 16 bases. The length of the CDR3 is 16 residues. Written as DNA, the CDR3 is TGTGCCTGGAGTGTACAGGGCCCAACGAAAAATGAAAAACTGTTTTTT. Its translation: CAWSVQGPTKNEKLFF.

The chain has TRBV19 and TRBJ1-1; D unresolved. V was clipped by 8 bases and J by 3 bases, with 16 bases between them. The CDR3 loop spans 14 amino acids. Looked up from germline, CDR1 is LNHDA and CDR2 is SQIVND (reference sequence). The CDR3 DNA follows: TGTGCCAGTTCTTCACAAGTATGGGACACTGAAGCTTTCTTT. Translating it yields CASSSQVWDTEAFF.

This chain uses TRBV7-2 with TRBJ1-2; D ambiguous. The CDR3 extends over 12 amino acids. Germline V CDR1 and CDR2: SGHTA, FQGNSA. V was clipped by 0 bases and J by 7 bases, with 6 bases between them. The CDR3 region is CASSLAGSGYTF. The DNA for the CDR3 is TGTGCCAGCAGCTTAGCAGGGAGTGGCTACACCTTC.

The rearrangement joins TRBV5-8 to TRBJ2-1; D remains unclear. Germline V gene sequence: CDR1 SGHTS, CDR2 YDEGEE. Deletions cut 5 bases from V and 2 bases from J, with 11 bases between. This CDR3 contains 14 residues. The CDR3 DNA sequence: TGTGCCAGCAGAAACGGTCGAGCCTACAATGAGCAGTTCTTC. Its protein is CASRNGRAYNEQFF.

This rearrangement joins TRBV4-2 to TRBJ2-2; 9 bases are shared with TRBD1. CDR1 is LGHNA and CDR2 is YNFKEQ in the germline V gene. This CDR3 comprises 17 residues. V was clipped by 0 bases and J by 0 bases; unmatched bases: 2. The CDR3, as DNA: TGTGCCAGCAGCCAAGATAGGGACAGGGCGAACACCGGGGAGCTGTTTTTT. It translates to CASSQDRDRANTGELFF.

This chain links TRBV5-1 with TRBJ1-1, with 8 bases identical to TRBD1. This CDR3 is 13 amino acids long. Germline assignment: CDR1 SGHRS and CDR2 YFSETQ. V lost 6 bases and J lost 2; bases outside the gene matches: 3. CDR3 residues: CASTDRGNTEAFF. The CDR3 nucleotides are TGCGCCAGCACCGACAGGGGTAACACTGAAGCTTTCTTT.

The DNA of the CDR3 is TGTGCCAGCAGCTCAAAGACGGGGACTGGGGCCAACGTCCTGACTTTC. This sequence encodes CASSSKTGTGANVLTF. The chain has TRBV7-3 and TRBJ2-6, with D possibly TRBD2 on 5 matching bases. Germline CDR1 reads SGHTA; CDR2 reads FQGTGA. CDR3 length equals 16 residues. V shed 4 bases and J shed 2 bases, with 12 bases lying between them. Full variable domain (remainder filled in from reference TRBV7-3 and TRBJ2-6): GAGVSQTPSNKVTEKGKYVELRCDPISGHTALYWYRQSLGQGPEFLIYFQGTGAADDSGLPNDRFFAVRPEGSVSTLKIQRTERGDSAVYLCASSSKTGTGANVLTFGAGSRLTVL.

The chain couples TRBV6-6 to TRBJ1-5; D gene ambiguous. The CDR3 has 15 amino acids. The V end was cut by 7 bases, the J end by 6 bases, with 19 bases between. Germline values: CDR1 MNHNY, CDR2 SVGAGI (reference sequence). As DNA, the CDR3 is TGTGCCAGCACCCCGGACCTCCTAGGTATTCAGCCCCAGCATTTT. Its protein is CASTPDLLGIQPQHF.

The chain links TRBV24-1 to TRBJ1-1; the D is unclear. The CDR3 is made up of 14 amino acids. The V end was cut by 7 bases, the J end by 0 bases, with 11 bases between. Looked up from germline, CDR1 is KGHDR and CDR2 is SFDVKD. This CDR3 is CATSGGTMNTEAFF. The CDR3 nucleotides read TGTGCCACCAGCGGCGGAACCATGAACACTGAAGCTTTCTTT.

The chain combines TRBV18 with TRBJ2-7; D may be TRBD1 or TRBD2 (5 bases each). The germline V and J ends were trimmed by 5 bases and 2 bases, with 10 bases remaining between them. Germline V gives CDR1 KGHSH, CDR2 LQKENI. The CDR3 runs 13 residues. Here the CDR3 reads CASSEGTAYEQYV. For the CDR3, the DNA is TGTGCCAGCTCAGAAGGGACCGCCTACGAGCAGTACGTC.

The rearrangement joins TRBV7-2 to TRBJ2-5; maybe TRBD1 (6 bases). Germline V lookup: CDR1 SGHTA, CDR2 FQGNSA. The CDR3 has 13 amino acids. V lost 4 bases and J lost 5, with 11 bases in between. CDR3 region: CASSSRGGETQYF. CDR3 in DNA: TGTGCCAGCAGCTCCAGGGGCGGGGAGACCCAGTACTTC.

J is TRBJ1-2 and V is TRBV30; 7 nucleotides align to TRBD1. The CDR3 extends over 13 amino acids. The germline V gene encodes CDR1 GTSNPN and CDR2 SVGIG (reference sequence). V gave up 2 bases and J gave up 6 bases; unmatched junction bases: 6. The CDR3: CAWSRWTGDGYTF. The CDR3 coding sequence is TGTGCCTGGAGTAGGTGGACAGGTGATGGCTACACCTTC.

For the CDR3, the DNA is TGTGCCAGTAGTATTTCGGGGGCAGGGACCCAGTACTTC. This gives the protein CASSISGAGTQYF. The chain carries TRBV19 and TRBJ2-5; tentatively, D is TRBD1 or TRBD2 (6 bases each). Germline V CDR1 and CDR2: LNHDA, SQIVND (reference sequence). The CDR3 is 13 amino acids. V lost 3 bases and J 7 bases, leaving 12 bases between the germline ends.